One and the same sample provided the 11 T cell receptor beta chains below, sequenced in a study of blood T cell repertoires in COVID-19. Profiled with immunoSEQ multiplex PCR; TCRdb holds only in-frame clones, not every one. The table records some 150,000 clones, approximately 90% of them present only once. Sample: peripheral blood. These receptors were taken from an older woman with active or convalescent COVID-19.

The chain joins TRBV18 to TRBJ1-2; D unclear. Germline-derived CDR1 and CDR2 are KGHSH and LQKENI. The CDR3 covers 14 residues. With 2 bases removed from V and 6 bases from J, the gap between germline ends came to 13 bases. CDR3 DNA: TGTGCCAGCTCACCAGGAGCAGAAGCCAATGGCTACACCTTC. It is translated as CASSPGAEANGYTF. The whole variable domain, remainder taken from reference TRBV18 and TRBJ1-2, is NAGVMQNPRHLVRRRGQEARLRCSPMKGHSHVYWYRQLPEEGLKFMVYLQKENIIDESGMPKERFSAEFPKEGPSILRIQQVVRGDSAAYFCASSPGAEANGYTFGSGTRLTVV.

This clone is labeled as medium-sized. This rearrangement joins TRBV3-1 (or the pseudogene TRBV3-2) to TRBJ1-3; D is possibly TRBD1 (5 bases). This CDR3 contains 15 residues. Germline V gives CDR1 LGHDT, CDR2 YNNKEL (reference sequence). The V and J ends lost 1 base and 0 bases respectively, with 7 bases between them. The CDR3 protein is CASSQVQGSGNTIYF. The CDR3, as DNA: TGTGCCAGCAGCCAAGTCCAGGGCTCTGGAAACACCATATATTTT.

The chain combines TRBV6-2 or TRBV6-3 with TRBJ1-2; possibly TRBD1 for D (6 bases). The CDR3 has 13 residues. Trimming shortened V by 2 bases and J by 5 bases, and 9 bases separated the two germline ends. CDR1 is MNHEY, CDR2 SVGEGT, per germline. CDR3 sequence (DNA): TGTGCCAGCAGTTACGGGACATCTTATGGCTACACCTTC. The encoded protein is CASSYGTSYGYTF.

The V and J genes are TRBV6-9 and TRBJ1-5, with TRBD1 matching over 7 bases. V trimming: 10 bases; J trimming: 7 bases; junction bases outside the gene matches: 10. This CDR3 contains 13 residues. Per germline, CDR1 MNHGY and CDR2 SVAAGI. CDR3 residues: CAISGQVGQPQHF. CDR3 nucleotides: TGTGCCATTTCCGGACAGGTTGGGCAGCCCCAGCATTTT.

V and J are TRBV19 and TRBJ2-7; 8 nucleotides agree with TRBD1. The CDR3 consists of 14 residues. The trim removed 3 bases at V and 4 bases at J, leaving 5 bases unmatched. Germline V gives CDR1 LNHDA, CDR2 SQIVND (reference sequence). The CDR3 reads CASSIQGARYEQYF. In DNA, the CDR3 is TGTGCCAGTAGTATTCAGGGGGCGCGGTACGAGCAGTACTTC.

This clone was seen once. This chain connects TRBV5-1 to TRBJ2-3; 9 positions agree with TRBD2. Germline CDR1 SGHRS, CDR2 YFSETQ. V shed 4 bases, J shed 4 bases, and the junction held 7 bases outside the gene matches. CDR3 length: 15 amino acids. The CDR3 reads CASSPAGGRADTQYF. The CDR3 DNA sequence: TGCGCCAGCAGCCCCGCGGGGGGGAGAGCAGATACGCAGTATTTT.

This clone showed up just once. The chain joins TRBV19 to TRBJ1-1, with D perhaps TRBD1 (5 bases). The CDR3 covers 15 residues. Trimming left V 7 bases short and J 4 bases short, with 19 bases between. Germline V gives CDR1 LNHDA, CDR2 SQIVND (reference sequence). The CDR3 DNA follows: TGTGCCAGTATTCCCTTGGGGGGGACGGGCACTGAAGCTTTCTTT. Translating it yields CASIPLGGTGTEAFF.

By its share, this clone is medium-sized. The chain is built from TRBV7-2 and TRBJ2-2; D may be TRBD1 (6 bases). V was shortened by 5 bases and J by 4 bases, with 11 bases between the two germline ends. The CDR3 runs 14 residues. Germline V gives CDR1 SGHTA, CDR2 FQGNSA. This chain's CDR3 is CASSPTGTTGELFF. The CDR3, as DNA: TGTGCCAGCAGCCCCACAGGGACCACCGGGGAGCTGTTTTTT.

This chain links TRBV11-1 with TRBJ2-2; tentatively, D is TRBD2 (5 bases). Trimming removed 5 bases at V and 1 base at J, with 8 bases between. Germline CDR1 and CDR2: SGHAT and FQDESV (reference sequence). The length of the CDR3 is 14 residues. The CDR3 spells CASSHRGNTGELFF. The CDR3 bases are TGTGCCAGCAGCCATCGGGGGAACACCGGGGAGCTGTTTTTT.

The rearrangement joins TRBV3-1 (or the pseudogene TRBV3-2) to TRBJ2-5; the D is unclear. The CDR3 totals 15 residues. Germline V gives CDR1 LGHDT, CDR2 YNNKEL (reference sequence). Trimming stripped 1 base from V and 4 bases from J, with 13 bases between. CDR3 coding DNA: TGTGCCAGCAGCCAAGGTGTAGCTCTGGGAGAGACCCAGTACTTC. It yields the protein CASSQGVALGETQYF.

The chain is built from TRBV7-8 and TRBJ2-2, with 7 bases fitting TRBD1. Germline CDR1 is SGHVS and CDR2 is FQNEAQ. CDR3 length: 14 amino acids. J lost 3 bases, V lost 8 bases, and 6 bases had no gene match. The CDR3 region has the DNA TGTGCCAGCTCGCCGAGGGGGCACACCGGGGAGCTGTTTTTT. The encoded protein is CASSPRGHTGELFF.